The 5 T cell receptor beta chains in this list originate from one sample, sequenced in a study of lymphopenia after photon versus proton radiotherapy. Profiled with immunoSEQ multiplex PCR; TCRdb holds only in-frame clones, not every one. The sample contains approximately 22,000 clones, around 85% of which appear only once. This sample comprised peripheral blood, obtained from a patient treated with photon-based radiotherapy. All receptors come from a man in his 60s with pancreatic cancer.

The chain joins TRBV6-1 to TRBJ1-5, with D maybe TRBD1 (6 bases). This CDR3 contains 13 residues. V was clipped by 5 bases and J by 7 bases, with 12 bases between them. The V gene's germline CDR1 is MNHNS and CDR2 SASEGT. The CDR3 sequence is CASSTQGRQPQHF. As DNA, the CDR3 is TGTGCCAGCAGTACACAGGGTCGGCAGCCCCAGCATTTT.

V is TRBV29-1 and J is TRBJ1-6, with D unclear. The CDR3 has 13 residues. The ends were cut back, 6 bases at V and 4 bases at J, with 10 bases in the middle. The V gene's germline CDR1 is SQVTM and CDR2 ANQGSEA. The CDR3 reads CSVATSYNSPLHF. The CDR3 region has the DNA TGCAGCGTCGCCACATCGTATAATTCACCCCTCCACTTT.

For the CDR3, the DNA is TGTGCCAGCAGTTTAGGTCCCCTAAGCGCCAAAAACATTCAGTACTTC. It specifies CASSLGPLSAKNIQYF. V and J are TRBV27 and TRBJ2-4; D gene unclear. Germline V gene sequence: CDR1 MNHEY, CDR2 SMNVEV (reference sequence). The V gene lost 2 bases and the J gene lost 1 base, with 12 bases spanning the gap. The CDR3 runs to 16 residues.

The J gene is TRBJ1-6, the V gene TRBV19, with D tentatively TRBD1 (6 bases). Trimming pared 6 bases from V and 6 bases from J, leaving 15 bases between. Germline loops: CDR1 LNHDA, CDR2 SQIVND (reference sequence). The CDR3 contains 15 residues. The CDR3 DNA is TGTGCCAGTAGCCTAGGACAGATTTCTAATTCACCCCTCCACTTT. It encodes CASSLGQISNSPLHF. Together with reference TRBV19 and TRBJ1-6, the CDR3 gives the full variable domain: DGGITQSPKYLFRKEGQNVTLSCEQNLNHDAMYWYRQDPGQGLRLIYYSQIVNDFQKGDIAEGYSVSREKKESFPLTVTSAQKNPTAFYLCASSLGQISNSPLHFGNGTRLTVT.

This chain links TRBV2 with TRBJ1-6; D is uncertain. The CDR3 runs 15 residues. V was clipped by 3 bases and J by 6 bases, with 12 bases between them. Germline lookup yields CDR1 SNHLY and CDR2 FYNNEI. DNA of the CDR3: TGTGCCAGCAGTGATCGTCAAGCGCGTAATTCACCCCTCCACTTT. Translated: CASSDRQARNSPLHF.